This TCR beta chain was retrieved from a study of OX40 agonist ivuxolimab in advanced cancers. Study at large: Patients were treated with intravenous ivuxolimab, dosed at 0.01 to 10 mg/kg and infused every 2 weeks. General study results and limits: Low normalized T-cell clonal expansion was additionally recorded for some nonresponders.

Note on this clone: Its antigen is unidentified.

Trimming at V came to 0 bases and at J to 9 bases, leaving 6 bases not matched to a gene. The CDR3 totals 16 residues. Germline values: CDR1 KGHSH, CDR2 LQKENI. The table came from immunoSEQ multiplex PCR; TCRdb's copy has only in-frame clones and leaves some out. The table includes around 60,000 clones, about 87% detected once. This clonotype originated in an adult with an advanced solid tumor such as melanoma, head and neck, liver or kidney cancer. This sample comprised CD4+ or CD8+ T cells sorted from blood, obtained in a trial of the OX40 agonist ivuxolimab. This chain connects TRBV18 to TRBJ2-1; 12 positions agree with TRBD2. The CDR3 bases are TGTGCCAGCTCACCACCGACTAGCGGGAGCCCCGGTGAGCAGTTCTTC. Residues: CASSPPTSGSPGEQFF.